Described below is a single T cell receptor (beta chain) sequence and its context. This record comes from a study of blood T cell repertoires in COVID-19. Study-level background: Sites in the United States, Italy and Spain provided acute and convalescent COVID-19 samples.

Germline CDR1 SGHVS, CDR2 FNYEAQ. CDR3 length: 11 residues. V was clipped by 3 bases and J by 5 bases, with 3 bases between them. Original processing notes: By means of reference gene primer amplification, nucleated cell counts were estimated. Measured with immunoSEQ multiplex PCR; TCRdb has only the in-frame clones, and not every one. V, J and clone size derive from that table, while D and trimming were established from the DNA sequence. The top ten hold about 20% of the sample, which has some 22,000 clones, over 75% seen once. The genes are TRBV7-6 and TRBJ2-3; no clear D gene. Material: peripheral blood. This sequence was found in a man aged 65-85 years in a cohort sampled during active COVID-19. CDR3 loop: CASSFQDTQYF. The CDR3 coding sequence is TGTGCCAGCAGCTTCCAAGATACGCAGTATTTT. Based on the CDR3 plus reference TRBV7-6 and TRBJ2-3, the full variable domain is GAGVSQSPRYKVTKRGQDVALRCDPISGHVSLYWYRQALGQGPEFLTYFNYEAQQDKSGLPNDRFSAERPEGSISTLTIQRTEQRDSAMYRCASSFQDTQYFGPGTRLTVL.